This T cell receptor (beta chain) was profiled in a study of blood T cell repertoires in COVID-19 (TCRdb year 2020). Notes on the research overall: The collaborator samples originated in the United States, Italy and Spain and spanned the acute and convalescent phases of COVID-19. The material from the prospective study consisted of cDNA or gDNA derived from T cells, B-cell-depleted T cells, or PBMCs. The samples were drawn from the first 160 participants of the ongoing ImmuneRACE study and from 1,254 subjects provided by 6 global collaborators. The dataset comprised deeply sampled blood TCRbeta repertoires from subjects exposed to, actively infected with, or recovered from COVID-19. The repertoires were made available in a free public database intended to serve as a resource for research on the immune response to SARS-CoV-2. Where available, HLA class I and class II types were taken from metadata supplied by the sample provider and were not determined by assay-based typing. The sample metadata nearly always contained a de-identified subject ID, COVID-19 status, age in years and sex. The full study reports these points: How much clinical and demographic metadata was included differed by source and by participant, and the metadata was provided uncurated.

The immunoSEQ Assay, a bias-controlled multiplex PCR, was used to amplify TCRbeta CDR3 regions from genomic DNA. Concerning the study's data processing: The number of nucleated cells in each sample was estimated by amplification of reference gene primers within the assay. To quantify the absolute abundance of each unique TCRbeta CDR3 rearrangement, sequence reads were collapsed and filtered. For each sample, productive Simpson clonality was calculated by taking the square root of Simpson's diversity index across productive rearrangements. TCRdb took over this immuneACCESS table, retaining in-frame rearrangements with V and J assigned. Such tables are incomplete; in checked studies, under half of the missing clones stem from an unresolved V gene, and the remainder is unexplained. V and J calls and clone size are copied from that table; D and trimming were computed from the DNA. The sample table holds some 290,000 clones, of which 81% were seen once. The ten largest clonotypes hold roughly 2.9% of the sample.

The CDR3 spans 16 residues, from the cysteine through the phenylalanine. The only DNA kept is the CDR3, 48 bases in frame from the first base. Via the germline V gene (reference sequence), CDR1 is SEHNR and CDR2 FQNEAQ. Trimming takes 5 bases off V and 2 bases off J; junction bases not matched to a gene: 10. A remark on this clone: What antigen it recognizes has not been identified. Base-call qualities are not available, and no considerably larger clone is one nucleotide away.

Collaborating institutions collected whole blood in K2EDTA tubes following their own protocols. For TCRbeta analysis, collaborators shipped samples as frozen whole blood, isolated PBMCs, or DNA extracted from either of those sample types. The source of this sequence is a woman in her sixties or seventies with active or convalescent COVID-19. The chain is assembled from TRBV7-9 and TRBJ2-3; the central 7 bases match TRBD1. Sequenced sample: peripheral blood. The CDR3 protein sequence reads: CASSIWTGSFTDTQYF. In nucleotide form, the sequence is TGTGCCAGCAGCATCTGGACAGGTTCTTTCACAGATACGCAGTATTTT.